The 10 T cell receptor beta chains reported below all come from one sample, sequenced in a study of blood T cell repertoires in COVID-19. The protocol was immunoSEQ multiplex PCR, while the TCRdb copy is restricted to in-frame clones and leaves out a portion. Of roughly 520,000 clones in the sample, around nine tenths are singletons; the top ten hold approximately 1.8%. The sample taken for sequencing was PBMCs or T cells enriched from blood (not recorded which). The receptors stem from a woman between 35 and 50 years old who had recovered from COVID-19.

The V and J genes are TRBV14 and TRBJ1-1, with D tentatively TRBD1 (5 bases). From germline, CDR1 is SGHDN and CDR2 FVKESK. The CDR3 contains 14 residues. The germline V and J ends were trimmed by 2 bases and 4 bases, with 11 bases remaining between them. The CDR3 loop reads CASSQSGGGTEAFF. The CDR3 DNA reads TGTGCCAGCAGCCAATCGGGGGGGGGCACTGAAGCTTTCTTT.

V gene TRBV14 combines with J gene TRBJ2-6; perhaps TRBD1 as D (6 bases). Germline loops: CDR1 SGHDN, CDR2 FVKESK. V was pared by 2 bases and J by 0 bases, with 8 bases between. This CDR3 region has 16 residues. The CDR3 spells CASSQNRDSGANVLTF. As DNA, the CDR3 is TGTGCCAGCAGCCAAAACAGGGACTCTGGGGCCAACGTCCTGACTTTC.

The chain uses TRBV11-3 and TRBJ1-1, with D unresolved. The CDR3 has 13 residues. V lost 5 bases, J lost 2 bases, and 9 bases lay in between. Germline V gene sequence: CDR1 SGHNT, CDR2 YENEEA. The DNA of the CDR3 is TGTGCCAGCAGCGAGATTACCAACACTGAAGCTTTCTTT. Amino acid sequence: CASSEITNTEAFF.

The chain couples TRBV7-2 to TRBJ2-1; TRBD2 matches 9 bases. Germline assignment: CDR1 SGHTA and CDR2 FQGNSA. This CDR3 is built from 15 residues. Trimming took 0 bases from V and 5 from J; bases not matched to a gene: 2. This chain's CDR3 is CASSLARLADNEQFF. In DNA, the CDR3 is TGTGCCAGCAGCTTAGCGCGACTAGCGGACAATGAGCAGTTCTTC.

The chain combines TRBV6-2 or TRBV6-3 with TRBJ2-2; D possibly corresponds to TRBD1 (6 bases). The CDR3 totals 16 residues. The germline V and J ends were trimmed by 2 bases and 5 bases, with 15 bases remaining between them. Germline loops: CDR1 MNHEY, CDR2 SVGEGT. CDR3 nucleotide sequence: TGTGCCAGCAGTTACCCCTCAAACAGGGTGACCGGGGAGCTGTTTTTT. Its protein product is CASSYPSNRVTGELFF.

The CDR3 loop reads CASSRDRGYGYTF. Here the CDR3 DNA reads TGTGCCAGCTCACGGGACAGGGGTTATGGCTACACCTTC. The chain uses TRBV18 and TRBJ1-2; 10 positions agree with TRBD1. Germline lookup yields CDR1 KGHSH and CDR2 LQKENI. The CDR3 is 13 amino acids. The junction had 1 base not matched to a gene; V was cut back by 4 bases and J by 5 bases.

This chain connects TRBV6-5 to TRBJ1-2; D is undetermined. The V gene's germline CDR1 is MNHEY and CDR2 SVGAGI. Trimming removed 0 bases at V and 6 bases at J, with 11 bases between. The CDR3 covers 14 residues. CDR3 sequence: CASSYSMIGNGYTF. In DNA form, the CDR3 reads TGTGCCAGCAGTTACTCGATGATCGGGAATGGCTACACCTTC.

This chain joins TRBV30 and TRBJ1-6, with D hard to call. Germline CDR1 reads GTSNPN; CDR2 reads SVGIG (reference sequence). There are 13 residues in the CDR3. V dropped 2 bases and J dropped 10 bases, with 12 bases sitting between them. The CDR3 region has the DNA TGTGCCTGGAGTACTCGAGGGATGTCACCCCTCCACTTT. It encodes CAWSTRGMSPLHF. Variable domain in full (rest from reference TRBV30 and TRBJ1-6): SQTIHQWPATLVQPVGSPLSLECTVEGTSNPNLYWYRQAAGRGLQLLFYSVGIGQISSEVPQNLSASRPQDRQFILSSKKLLLSDSGFYLCAWSTRGMSPLHFGNGTRLTVT.

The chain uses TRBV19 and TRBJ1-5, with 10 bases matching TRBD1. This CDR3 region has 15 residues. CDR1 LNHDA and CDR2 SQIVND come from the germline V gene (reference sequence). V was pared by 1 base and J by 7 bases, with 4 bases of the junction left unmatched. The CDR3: CASSIGQGAQQPQHF. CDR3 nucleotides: TGTGCCAGTAGTATAGGACAGGGGGCACAACAGCCCCAGCATTTT.

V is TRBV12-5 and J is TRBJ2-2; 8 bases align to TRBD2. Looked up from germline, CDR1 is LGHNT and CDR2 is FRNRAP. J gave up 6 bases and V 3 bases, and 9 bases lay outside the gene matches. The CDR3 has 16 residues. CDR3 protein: CASGFMSGSLSGELFF. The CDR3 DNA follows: TGTGCTAGTGGTTTTATGAGCGGGAGTTTGTCCGGGGAGCTGTTTTTT. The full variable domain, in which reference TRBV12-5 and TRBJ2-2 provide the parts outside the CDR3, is DARVTQTPRHKVTEMGQEVTMRCQPILGHNTVFWYRQTMMQGLELLAYFRNRAPLDDSGMPKDRFSAEMPDATLATLKIQPSEPRDSAVYFCASGFMSGSLSGELFFGEGSRLTVL.